The 14 T cell receptor beta chains in this list originate from one sample, sequenced in a study of read filtering for tumor transcriptome and immune sequencing (dated by TCRdb to the early 2020s). The sequencing machine was an Illumina HiSeq 4000. TCR libraries were built from 400 ng RNA with the Immunoverse kit, using molecular barcoded adaptors covering alpha/delta and beta/gamma chains. TCRdb reprocessed the public reads (quality trimming at Q25 with fastp, clone calling with MiXCR) and kept in-frame beta chains. One record per CDR3 amino acid sequence lists the most common genes and DNA. This sample has some 46,000 distinct CDR3 sequences in its table, and about a fifth of those were observed once. The top ten clonotypes cover 30% to 45% of the sample. The sample taken for sequencing was a population of CD138-negative cells sorted from bone marrow. According to the study, the label for this sample's cell subset or site signals: bone marrow mononuclear cells depleted of CD138+ plasma/myeloma cells by negative magnetic selection. The receptors derive from a donor aged 40 or over with multiple myeloma.

This chain joins TRBV7-2 and TRBJ2-1, with 13 bases identical to TRBD2. This CDR3 contains 14 residues. The J segment lost 8 bases and the V segment lost 4 bases, leaving 2 bases of the junction unmatched. Per germline, CDR1 SGHTA and CDR2 FQGNSA. CDR3 bases: TGTGCCAGCAGCTGGACTAGCGGGAGATATGAGCAGTTCTTC. This sequence encodes CASSWTSGRYEQFF.

To note about this clonotype: A much larger clone lies one base from this, so it may be a read error. The chain couples TRBV20-1 to TRBJ2-7; 10 bases are shared with TRBD1. The germline V gene has CDR1 DFQATT and CDR2 SNEGSKA (reference sequence). The CDR3 has 16 residues. CDR3 residues: CSARPRWTGGVYEPYF. Here the CDR3 DNA reads TGCAGTGCTAGACCAAGGTGGACAGGGGGTGTCTACGAGCCGTACTTC.

This clonotype was picked up many times. V usage is TRBV5-4 and J usage is TRBJ2-1, with 9 bases identical to TRBD1. V shed 4 bases and J 10 bases; nucleotides not matched to a gene: 9. There are 14 residues in the CDR3. Germline-derived CDR1 and CDR2 are SGHNT and YYREEE (reference sequence). CDR3 region: CASSNRDRAREQFF. CDR3 nucleotides: TGTGCCAGCAGCAATAGGGACAGGGCTCGGGAGCAGTTCTTC.

V usage is TRBV20-1 and J usage is TRBJ2-7, with TRBD2 matching over 9 bases. CDR3 length: 13 amino acids. Germline assignment: CDR1 DFQATT and CDR2 SNEGSKA (reference sequence). Germline trimming cut 3 bases from V and 0 bases from J; bases unmatched to any gene: 0. The CDR3 region is CSASSGGSYEQYF. For the CDR3, the DNA is TGCAGTGCTAGTAGCGGGGGCTCCTACGAGCAGTACTTC.

This clonotype was seen ten or more times. The rearrangement joins TRBV4-1 to TRBJ2-2; D remains unclear. V lost 3 bases and J 0 bases, leaving 11 bases between the germline ends. Germline CDR1 reads MGHRA; CDR2 reads YSYEKL. CDR3 size: 16 residues. The chain's CDR3 is CASSHSGASNTGELFF. The CDR3 region has the DNA TGCGCCAGCAGCCATTCGGGCGCTTCGAACACCGGGGAGCTGTTTTTT.

This clonotype was picked up many times. This chain's CDR3 is CASSSDREAGNQPQHF. For the CDR3, the DNA is TGTGCCAGCAGCTCGGACAGGGAGGCAGGCAATCAGCCCCAGCATTTT. This chain connects TRBV5-6 to TRBJ1-5, with 8 bases aligning to TRBD1. The CDR3 sequence is 16 residues long. Trimming cost V 3 bases and J 2 bases; bases outside gene matches: 7. Germline V gives CDR1 SGHDT, CDR2 YYEEEE.

This clonotype was recorded at least ten times. The rearrangement uses TRBV20-1 and TRBJ2-3; possibly TRBD2 for D (5 bases). The germline V gene has CDR1 DFQATT and CDR2 SNEGSKA (reference sequence). This CDR3 has 16 amino acids. The ends were cut back, 6 bases at V and 0 bases at J, with 19 bases in the middle. As DNA, the CDR3 is TGCAGTGCAACAAATCGACTAAAACTTAGCACAGATACGCAGTATTTT. Encoded protein: CSATNRLKLSTDTQYF.

This clonotype occurred many times. This rearrangement joins TRBV5-1 to TRBJ2-1; D not certain. The CDR3 runs 14 residues. V gave up 4 bases and J gave up 9 bases, with 17 bases separating them. Germline V gene sequence: CDR1 SGHRS, CDR2 YFSETQ. The CDR3 spells CASSPSDPWVEQFF. The CDR3 nucleotides read TGCGCCAGCAGCCCTTCAGACCCCTGGGTTGAGCAGTTCTTC.

Concerning this clonotype: The junction differs from germline at one of its ends, possibly a read error. This sequence joins TRBV12-3 or TRBV12-4 and TRBJ2-1; D ambiguous. This CDR3 comprises 14 residues. CDR3 protein: CASSSRPAHNEQSF. In DNA form, the CDR3 reads TGTGCCAGCAGTTCACGACCAGCCCACAATGAGCAGTCCTTC.

This clonotype has only a few counts. The chain employs TRBV28 and TRBJ2-6, with TRBD1 as a possible D gene (6 bases). The CDR3 loop spans 18 amino acids. The V end was cut by 4 bases, the J end by 0 bases, with 16 bases between. Germline assignment: CDR1 MDHEN and CDR2 SYDVKM. Here the CDR3 DNA reads TGTGCCAGCAGTTCGCGCGACAGGTTCTCCTCTGGGGCCAACGTCCTGACTTTC. Translation gives CASSSRDRFSSGANVLTF.

At least ten counts were recorded for this clonotype. The rearrangement uses TRBV27 and TRBJ2-1; D unclear. V lost 2 bases and J lost 10, with 12 bases in between. The CDR3 is 13 amino acids. In germline, CDR1 is MNHEY, CDR2 SMNVEV (reference sequence). This CDR3 is CASSLNVVREQFF. CDR3 nucleotide sequence: TGTGCCAGCAGTTTAAATGTGGTTCGGGAGCAGTTCTTC.

Only a few counts were recorded for this clonotype. The chain employs TRBV28 and TRBJ1-5; 7 bases match TRBD1. Germline CDR1 reads MDHEN; CDR2 reads SYDVKM. J was trimmed by 11 bases and V by 4 bases; bases with no gene match: 17. CDR3 length equals 16 residues. The CDR3 nucleotides are TGTGCCAGCAGTTCCGCCGCAACTAACAGGGGTCGGGCCCAGCATTTT. Its protein is CASSSAATNRGRAQHF.

This clonotype has a handful of counts. The chain uses TRBV23-1 and TRBJ1-5, with D maybe TRBD1 (6 bases). TRBV23-1 is annotated as an ORF whose role is uncertain. Trimming took off 6 bases at V and 2 bases at J, with 17 bases between the two ends. The CDR3 has 16 amino acids. The CDR3 region is CASSWDTGGGNQPQHF. The CDR3 nucleotides are TGCGCCAGCAGCTGGGACACGGGGGGGGGCAATCAGCCCCAGCATTTT.

This clonotype was recorded many times. The chain joins TRBV18 to TRBJ2-3; D perhaps matches TRBD2 (5 bases). Germline V gene data show CDR1 as KGHSH and CDR2 as LQKENI. The germline V and J ends were trimmed by 1 base and 0 bases, with 8 bases remaining between them. This CDR3 contains 15 residues. CDR3 in amino acids: CASSPLGGSTDTQYF. The CDR3 nucleotides read TGTGCCAGCTCACCACTTGGCGGGAGCACAGATACGCAGTATTTT.